One sample yielded the 32 T cell receptor beta chains listed below, sequenced in a study of PD-1 blockade in classical Hodgkin lymphoma. Exposure to brentuximab vedotin varied, and each patient had relapsed following autologous stem cell transplantation. TCRdb's table, derived via immunoSEQ multiplex PCR, lists solely in-frame clones and lacks some. The table includes 90,000 to 130,000 clones, about 89% detected once. The material was peripheral blood mononuclear cells (PBMCs), obtained before the second cycle of nivolumab. These receptor sequences come from a human donor with classical Hodgkin lymphoma.

The table lists this clone with a count of one. The J gene is TRBJ2-7, the V gene TRBV5-1; D is possibly TRBD1 or TRBD2 (5 bases each). The length of the CDR3 is 14 residues. V was cut by 4 bases and J by 3 bases, with 14 bases left in between. CDR1 is SGHRS and CDR2 is YFSETQ in the germline V gene. The CDR3 spells CASSTGDGYYEQYF. CDR3 sequence (DNA): TGCGCCAGCAGCACCGGGGACGGCTACTACGAGCAGTACTTC.

This chain connects TRBV4-1 to TRBJ2-3; weak D call: TRBD1 (6 bases). V lost 2 bases to trimming and J lost 3 bases, with 9 bases between them. Germline V lookup: CDR1 MGHRA, CDR2 YSYEKL. This CDR3 spans 14 amino acids. CDR3 coding DNA: TGCGCCAGCAGCCAACCACAGGGAACAGATACGCAGTATTTT. Amino acid sequence: CASSQPQGTDTQYF.

This sequence joins TRBV15 and TRBJ1-1; the D gene is possibly TRBD1 (6 bases). Trimming took 0 bases from V and 4 from J, leaving 15 bases between them. Germline V gene data show CDR1 as LNHNV and CDR2 as YYDKDF (reference sequence). The CDR3 sequence is 16 residues long. CDR3 DNA: TGTGCCACCAGCAGAGAATACGGGGGCGAGAGCACTGAAGCTTTCTTT. This translates into CATSREYGGESTEAFF. Looking up the rest from reference TRBV15 and TRBJ1-1 gives the full variable domain: DAMVIQNPRYQVTQFGKPVTLSCSQTLNHNVMYWYQQKSSQAPKLLFHYYDKDFNNEADTPDNFQSRRPNTSFCFLDIRSPGLGDTAMYLCATSREYGGESTEAFFGQGTRLTVV.

The table lists this clone with a few counts. V usage is TRBV29-1 and J usage is TRBJ2-1; 9 bases match TRBD2. The CDR3 length is 14 residues. V trimming: 7 bases; J trimming: 4 bases; junction bases outside the gene matches: 8. CDR1 and CDR2 (germline): SQVTM, ANQGSEA. This chain's CDR3 is CSAQETSGYNEQFF. The CDR3 DNA sequence: TGCAGCGCCCAGGAGACTAGCGGTTACAATGAGCAGTTCTTC.

V and J are TRBV19 and TRBJ2-7; 10 bases fit TRBD2. CDR3 length: 16 amino acids. V gave up 5 bases and J gave up 2 bases; unmatched junction bases: 9. CDR1 is LNHDA and CDR2 is SQIVND in the germline V gene (reference sequence). CDR3 nucleotide sequence: TGTGCCAGTAGTCCTGCTAGCGGGAGTGTGCCCTACGAGCAGTACTTC. It is translated as CASSPASGSVPYEQYF.

This clone came up once. The chain carries TRBV19 and TRBJ2-3; TRBD1 aligns across 9 bases. The CDR3 runs to 16 residues. Germline CDR1 LNHDA, CDR2 SQIVND (reference sequence). Losses at the gene ends were 5 bases for V and 4 bases for J; bases not matched to a gene: 10. The CDR3 protein is CASSALTGGIADTQYF. The CDR3, as DNA: TGTGCCAGTAGTGCATTGACAGGGGGTATCGCAGATACGCAGTATTTT.

This clone was detected only once. This rearrangement joins TRBV30 to TRBJ2-7; the match to TRBD2 covers 10 bases. The CDR3 is 15 residues long. Trimming at V came to 3 bases and at J to 0 bases, leaving 5 bases not matched to a gene. Germline V gene sequence: CDR1 GTSNPN, CDR2 SVGIG (reference sequence). This CDR3 is CAWSLTSGRSYEQYF. CDR3 nucleotides: TGTGCCTGGAGCCTGACTAGCGGGCGCTCCTACGAGCAGTACTTC.

V gene TRBV5-4 combines with J gene TRBJ2-3; 8 nucleotides align to TRBD2. Trimming at V came to 4 bases and at J to 2 bases, leaving 9 bases not matched to a gene. This CDR3 has 16 residues. From germline, CDR1 is SGHNT and CDR2 YYREEE (reference sequence). The CDR3 region is CASSPPSGRHTDTQYF. The CDR3 coding sequence is TGTGCCAGCAGCCCCCCTAGCGGGCGACACACAGATACGCAGTATTTT.

The genes are TRBV30 and TRBJ2-6, with D perhaps matching TRBD1 or TRBD2 (5 bases each). The germline V and J ends were trimmed by 8 bases and 1 base, with 9 bases remaining between them. Per the germline V gene, CDR1 is GTSNPN and CDR2 is SVGIG (reference sequence). CDR3 length: 13 residues. CDR3: CAGTVSGANVLTF. As DNA, the CDR3 is TGTGCCGGGACGGTTTCTGGGGCCAACGTCCTGACTTTC.

This chain connects TRBV5-5 to TRBJ1-5, with D perhaps matching TRBD1 (6 bases). The V end was cut by 5 bases, the J end by 2 bases, with 17 bases between. The germline CDR1 and CDR2 sequences are SGHKS and YYEKEE (reference sequence). This CDR3 contains 16 residues. CDR3 residues: CASSAAGVMGNQPQHF. CDR3 nucleotides: TGTGCCAGCAGTGCGGCAGGGGTCATGGGCAATCAGCCCCAGCATTTT.

V gene TRBV11-2 combines with J gene TRBJ1-5; D not certain. The CDR3 consists of 12 residues. Trimming shortened V by 3 bases and J by 9 bases, and 9 bases separated the two germline ends. CDR1 is SGHAT, CDR2 FQNNGV, per germline. CDR3 in amino acids: CASSFPGAPQHF. The CDR3 DNA is TGTGCCAGCAGCTTCCCCGGCGCGCCCCAGCATTTT.

This chain uses TRBV19 with TRBJ2-5; 8 bases are shared with TRBD2. The germline V gene has CDR1 LNHDA and CDR2 SQIVND (reference sequence). The CDR3 sequence is 15 residues long. V dropped 7 bases and J dropped 5; count of bases not matched to a gene: 12. The CDR3 region has the DNA TGTGCCAGTACCCCTACTAGCGGCGTTTGGGAGACCCAGTACTTC. Amino acid sequence: CASTPTSGVWETQYF.

The J gene is TRBJ1-2, the V gene TRBV27; 10 bases map to TRBD1. The length of the CDR3 is 16 residues. The germline CDR1 and CDR2 sequences are MNHEY and SMNVEV (reference sequence). The trim removed 6 bases at V and 8 bases at J, leaving 15 bases unmatched. Here the CDR3 DNA reads TGTGCCAGCAGAACCGGGACAGGGGCCGATATCTGGGGCTACACCTTC. Translating gives CASRTGTGADIWGYTF.

The table lists this clone with a count of one. The genes are TRBV7-8 and TRBJ1-1; maybe TRBD1 (6 bases). Germline loops: CDR1 SGHVS, CDR2 FQNEAQ. CDR3 length: 18 residues. V was shortened by 3 bases and J by 2 bases, with 22 bases between the two germline ends. The CDR3 here is CASSFTGYLGRLNTEAFF. In DNA form, the CDR3 reads TGTGCCAGCAGCTTCACAGGGTATCTTGGGCGACTAAACACTGAAGCTTTCTTT. Full variable domain (rest looked up from reference TRBV7-8 and TRBJ1-1): GAGVSQSPRYKVAKRGQDVALRCDPISGHVSLFWYQQALGQGPEFLTYFQNEAQLDKSGLPSDRFFAERPEGSVSTLKIQRTQQEDSAVYLCASSFTGYLGRLNTEAFFGQGTRLTVV.

This chain connects TRBV6-5 to TRBJ2-7, with TRBD1 matching 7 bases. Germline CDR1 and CDR2: MNHEY and SVGAGI. The V gene end was trimmed by 5 bases and the J gene end by 3 bases; junction bases not matched to a gene: 4. This CDR3 is built from 13 residues. The CDR3 here is CASSRDSHYEQYF. The CDR3 DNA is TGTGCCAGCAGTCGGGACAGCCACTACGAGCAGTACTTC.

The genes are TRBV13 and TRBJ2-3; D unresolved. The V gene lost 1 base and the J gene lost 5 bases, with 13 bases spanning the gap. The CDR3 contains 15 residues. Germline V gene sequence: CDR1 PRHDT, CDR2 FYEKMQ (reference sequence). The CDR3 sequence is CASSLVRLGEDTQYF. The CDR3 DNA reads as TGTGCCAGCAGCTTAGTCCGACTTGGGGAAGATACGCAGTATTTT.

The rearrangement uses TRBV7-2 and TRBJ2-7, with no clear D. The ends were cut back, 4 bases at V and 1 base at J, with 11 bases in the middle. The CDR3 has 14 amino acids. CDR1 is SGHTA and CDR2 is FQGNSA in the germline V gene. The CDR3 sequence is CASSSKRTSYEQYF. DNA of the CDR3: TGTGCCAGCAGCTCCAAGCGAACTTCCTACGAGCAGTACTTC.

This clone was observed a handful of times. The rearrangement joins TRBV19 to TRBJ1-2; D may be TRBD1 (6 bases). V was trimmed by 6 bases and J by 4 bases, leaving 15 bases between them. The CDR3 contains 14 residues. Germline-derived CDR1 and CDR2 are LNHDA and SQIVND (reference sequence). The CDR3 here is CASRTRGNRYGYTF. The CDR3, as DNA: TGTGCCAGTAGGACCAGGGGCAATCGCTATGGCTACACCTTC.

The chain links TRBV5-1 to TRBJ2-1; 9 bases are shared with TRBD2. Germline V gene sequence: CDR1 SGHRS, CDR2 YFSETQ. The CDR3 has 16 amino acids. J gave up 6 bases and V 2 bases, and 9 bases lay outside the gene matches. The CDR3 region is CASSFGAGGPLNEQFF. In nucleotides, the CDR3 is TGCGCCAGCAGCTTCGGGGCGGGAGGGCCCCTCAATGAGCAGTTCTTC.

J is TRBJ1-2 and V is TRBV9; tentatively, D is TRBD1 (6 bases). V was cut by 5 bases and J by 8 bases, with 16 bases left in between. There are 13 residues in the CDR3. Per the germline V gene, CDR1 is SGDLS and CDR2 is YYNGEE. The CDR3 DNA is TGTGCCAGCAGTCTGACAGCGCAGGGGGGCTACACCTTC. This codes for CASSLTAQGGYTF. Complete variable domain (other parts from reference TRBV9 and TRBJ1-2): DSGVTQTPKHLITATGQRVTLRCSPRSGDLSVYWYQQSLDQGLQFLIQYYNGEERAKGNILERFSAQQFPDLHSELNLSSLELGDSALYFCASSLTAQGGYTFGSGTRLTVV.

In its sample, this clone was seen a few times. The rearrangement links TRBV4-3 to TRBJ2-2; D ambiguous. Trimming left V 1 base short and J 7 bases short, with 7 bases between. The V gene's germline CDR1 is LGHNA and CDR2 YSLEER. The CDR3 extends over 13 amino acids. This CDR3 reads CASSQASYGELFF. Written as DNA, the CDR3 is TGCGCCAGCAGCCAAGCTTCGTACGGGGAGCTGTTTTTT.

This chain joins TRBV5-1 and TRBJ1-1; D unclear. The CDR3 runs 13 residues. CDR1 and CDR2 from the germline V gene are SGHRS and YFSETQ. Between the trimmed V and J ends, which lost 1 base and 6 bases, there was a span of 10 bases. DNA for the CDR3: TGCGCCAGCAGCTTGCCCGGAAGTTCTGAAGCTTTCTTT. Protein: CASSLPGSSEAFF.

This chain connects TRBV30 to TRBJ1-2, with a possible D match to TRBD1 (6 bases). V shed 5 bases and J shed 3 bases, with 10 bases lying between them. This CDR3 spans 12 amino acids. Germline CDR1 GTSNPN, CDR2 SVGIG (reference sequence). CDR3 DNA: TGTGCCTGGCTAACAGGGTACTATGGCTACACCTTC. This sequence encodes CAWLTGYYGYTF.

This clone was recorded once. V is TRBV6-4 and J is TRBJ2-7; weak D call: TRBD1 (6 bases). V lost 9 bases, J lost 3 bases, and 18 bases lay in between. Per germline, CDR1 MRHNA and CDR2 SNTAGT. The CDR3 sequence is 14 residues long. CDR3 loop: CARNKQGWDYEQYF. The CDR3 nucleotides are TGTGCCAGGAATAAACAGGGATGGGACTACGAGCAGTACTTC.

The chain couples TRBV11-3 to TRBJ2-2, with TRBD1 matching over 7 bases. The CDR3 is 16 residues long. Per the germline V gene, CDR1 is SGHNT and CDR2 is YENEEA. The V segment lost 3 bases and the J segment 5 bases; nucleotides outside the gene matches: 9. CDR3 sequence: CASSFGDSRRTGELFF. The CDR3 bases are TGTGCCAGCAGCTTTGGGGACAGCCGTCGAACCGGGGAGCTGTTTTTT.

The rearrangement uses TRBV5-4 and TRBJ2-2, with TRBD2 matching over 12 bases. Germline loops: CDR1 SGHNT, CDR2 YYREEE (reference sequence). Trimming at V came to 2 bases and at J to 2 bases, leaving 4 bases not matched to a gene. The CDR3 spans 17 residues. The CDR3 DNA reads as TGTGCCAGCAGCTTCGGAGGACTAGCGGGAAACACCGGGGAGCTGTTTTTT. It encodes CASSFGGLAGNTGELFF.

The CDR3 DNA sequence: TGTGCCAGCCGTGGGGGGCGGGAGCTGTTTTTT. This codes for CASRGGRELFF. This chain links TRBV4-2 with TRBJ2-2; D could derive from TRBD1 or TRBD2 (6 bases each). Trimming took off 8 bases at V and 9 bases at J, with 10 bases between the two ends. Germline loops: CDR1 LGHNA, CDR2 YNFKEQ. This CDR3 has 11 amino acids.

This clone was picked up a small number of times. The chain uses TRBV6-5 and TRBJ2-7; 8 bases match TRBD2. The trim removed 4 bases at V and 2 bases at J, leaving 4 bases unmatched. This CDR3 contains 14 residues. Germline V gene lookup returns CDR1 MNHEY and CDR2 SVGAGI. As DNA, the CDR3 is TGTGCCAGCAGTTGGGCGGGAGGACCCTACGAGCAGTACTTC. Its translation is CASSWAGGPYEQYF.

The V call is TRBV6-5, the J call TRBJ1-1; no clear D. The germline V gene encodes CDR1 MNHEY and CDR2 SVGAGI. Trimming shortened V by 4 bases and J by 3 bases, and 18 bases separated the two germline ends. The CDR3 runs to 16 residues. As DNA, the CDR3 is TGTGCCAGCAGTTCCACCCAAGGGAGGGCACACACTGAAGCTTTCTTT. This gives the protein CASSSTQGRAHTEAFF.

This clone was seen repeatedly, ten times or more. At the DNA level, this CDR3 is encoded by other sequences in the same sample as well. This chain uses TRBV4-1 with TRBJ2-2; D is unclear. Trimming left V 2 bases short and J 2 bases short, with 3 bases between. The CDR3 spans 13 residues. In germline, CDR1 is MGHRA, CDR2 YSYEKL. The CDR3 region has the DNA TGCGCCAGCAGCCAAAGTAACACCGGGGAGCTGTTTTTT. Protein product: CASSQSNTGELFF.

This sequence joins TRBV19 and TRBJ1-5; D gene ambiguous. Germline V gene data show CDR1 as LNHDA and CDR2 as SQIVND (reference sequence). The ends were cut back, 2 bases at V and 5 bases at J, with 10 bases in the middle. The CDR3 has 14 amino acids. CDR3 loop: CASSISTADQPQHF. CDR3 nucleotides: TGTGCCAGTAGTATAAGTACCGCCGATCAGCCCCAGCATTTT.

The J gene is TRBJ1-2, the V gene TRBV5-6; D is ambiguous. The CDR3 extends over 16 amino acids. The V and J ends lost 0 bases and 4 bases respectively, with 16 bases between them. Germline V gene sequence: CDR1 SGHDT, CDR2 YYEEEE. This CDR3 reads CASSLGDNNGLYGYTF. CDR3 sequence (DNA): TGTGCCAGCAGCTTGGGCGACAATAACGGGCTCTATGGCTACACCTTC.